A single sample gave rise to the 26 T cell receptor beta chains below, sequenced in a study of T-cell reconstitution after alpha-beta-depleted transplantation in children. Unique molecular identifiers were built into the TCRbeta library. A single record per CDR3 protein comes from TCRdb applying MiXCR to the PCR reads. The sample includes 60,000 to 100,000 distinct CDR3 sequences, around 18% of them seen just once. The sample consisted of PBMCs, mostly from graft donor cells, taken 360 days after TCRalphabeta/CD19-depleted stem cell transplant. The origin of the receptors is a male patient between 2 and 15 years old who had a stem cell transplant for acute lymphoblastic leukemia, so the T cells may come from the graft donor.

V is TRBV29-1 and J is TRBJ2-7; D call uncertain. Per the germline V gene, CDR1 is SQVTM and CDR2 is ANQGSEA. The V end lost 4 bases, the J end lost 0 bases, and 13 bases lay between the germline ends. The length of the CDR3 is 14 residues. CDR3 bases: TGCAGCGTTGCAGGTGTGGCAGGCTCCTACGAGCAGTACTTC. This codes for CSVAGVAGSYEQYF.

The chain combines TRBV5-1 with TRBJ1-2, with D possibly being TRBD1 (6 bases). The CDR3 is made up of 17 amino acids. With 5 bases removed from V and 9 bases from J, the gap between germline ends came to 29 bases. From germline, CDR1 is SGHRS and CDR2 YFSETQ. Here the CDR3 reads CASSLRPLQGARGSYTF. The CDR3 DNA is TGCGCCAGCAGTTTAAGGCCGCTACAGGGAGCAAGGGGGAGCTACACCTTC.

This clonotype was detected a few times. The J gene is TRBJ2-3, the V gene TRBV15, with no clear D. Deletions cut 1 base from V and 2 bases from J, with 10 bases between. This CDR3 contains 15 residues. Per germline, CDR1 LNHNV and CDR2 YYDKDF (reference sequence). In nucleotides, the CDR3 is TGTGCCACCAGCAGAGTGGACGGAGACACAGATACGCAGTATTTT. Translated, it gives CATSRVDGDTDTQYF.

This clonotype was seen a handful of times. The V and J genes are TRBV6-5 and TRBJ2-7; the D gene is possibly TRBD2 (6 bases). V was trimmed by 2 bases and J by 1 base, leaving 12 bases between them. The CDR3 is 15 amino acids. Germline lookup yields CDR1 MNHEY and CDR2 SVGAGI. CDR3 protein: CASSYEEGISYEQYF. The DNA of the CDR3 is TGTGCCAGCAGTTACGAGGAGGGGATATCCTACGAGCAGTACTTC.

The rearrangement joins TRBV7-9 to TRBJ2-3; the D is unclear. This CDR3 spans 13 amino acids. Germline loops: CDR1 SEHNR, CDR2 FQNEAQ (reference sequence). The V gene lost 3 bases and the J gene lost 4 bases, with 8 bases spanning the gap. The CDR3 DNA reads TGTGCCAGCAGCTTTGGGTACCCAGATACGCAGTATTTT. It specifies CASSFGYPDTQYF. Combining the CDR3 with reference TRBV7-9 and TRBJ2-3 gives the whole variable domain DTGVSQNPRHKITKRGQNVTFRCDPISEHNRLYWYRQTLGQGPEFLTYFQNEAQLEKSRLLSDRFSAERPKGSFSTLEIQRTEQGDSAMYLCASSFGYPDTQYFGPGTRLTVL.

The gene calls are TRBV20-1 and TRBJ2-7; 7 nucleotides line up with TRBD1. Germline CDR1 is DFQATT and CDR2 is SNEGSKA (reference sequence). The CDR3 runs 16 residues. Trimming at V came to 0 bases and at J to 2 bases, leaving 10 bases not matched to a gene. This CDR3 reads CSARELSADRPYEQYF. The CDR3 DNA follows: TGCAGTGCTAGAGAATTGTCAGCGGACAGGCCCTACGAGCAGTACTTC.

The CDR3 DNA reads TGCAGCGTTGAAGTTTGGAACACTGAAGCTTTCTTT. This translates into CSVEVWNTEAFF. The rearrangement joins TRBV29-1 to TRBJ1-1; D gene unclear. The CDR3 loop spans 12 amino acids. Germline values: CDR1 SQVTM, CDR2 ANQGSEA. With 1 base removed from V and 1 base from J, the gap between germline ends came to 4 bases.

The chain has TRBV7-8 and TRBJ2-5, with D perhaps TRBD1 or TRBD2 (5 bases each). The CDR3 has 14 amino acids. In germline, CDR1 is SGHVS, CDR2 FQNEAQ. With 5 bases removed from V and 0 bases from J, the gap between germline ends came to 10 bases. CDR3 bases: TGTGCCAGCAGCCCTGGGGGACACCAAGAGACCCAGTACTTC. Protein sequence: CASSPGGHQETQYF.

The V gene is TRBV24-1, the J gene TRBJ2-1, with D perhaps matching TRBD1 (6 bases). CDR1 and CDR2 from the germline V gene are KGHDR and SFDVKD. V lost 2 bases and J 0 bases, leaving 13 bases between the germline ends. The CDR3 spans 17 residues. The DNA of the CDR3 is TGTGCCACCAGTGATTCCAAAGGGACAAACTCCTACAATGAGCAGTTCTTC. Amino acids: CATSDSKGTNSYNEQFF.

This clonotype occurred many times. The chain carries TRBV19 and TRBJ1-1, with TRBD1 as a possible D gene (5 bases). Per the germline V gene, CDR1 is LNHDA and CDR2 is SQIVND (reference sequence). V lost 7 bases to trimming and J lost 6 bases, with 15 bases between them. The CDR3 is 13 residues long. CDR3 amino acids: CASTNSGLPEAFF. CDR3 nucleotide sequence: TGTGCCAGTACCAATTCAGGGTTACCTGAAGCTTTCTTT.

This clonotype has ten or more counts. V and J are TRBV5-1 and TRBJ1-2; D unclear. Germline CDR1 reads SGHRS; CDR2 reads YFSETQ. Trimming pared 2 bases from V and 5 bases from J, leaving 13 bases between. This CDR3 is built from 14 residues. In nucleotides, the CDR3 is TGCGCCAGCAGCTTTTCTGTGGGCCATTATGGCTACACCTTC. This encodes CASSFSVGHYGYTF.

This clonotype was detected a few times. V is TRBV11-2 and J is TRBJ2-2; D call uncertain. This CDR3 comprises 14 residues. In germline, CDR1 is SGHAT, CDR2 FQNNGV. Trimming removed 3 bases from V and 5 bases from J, with 10 bases in between. The CDR3 is CASSLGYGTGELFF. CDR3 DNA sequence: TGTGCCAGCAGCTTGGGTTATGGGACCGGGGAGCTGTTTTTT.

This clonotype was found a few times. V gene TRBV4-2 combines with J gene TRBJ2-1; possibly TRBD2 for D (6 bases). The ends were cut back, 1 base at V and 5 bases at J, with 15 bases in the middle. CDR1 is LGHNA and CDR2 is YNFKEQ in the germline V gene. CDR3 length: 16 amino acids. The CDR3 bases are TGTGCCAGCAGCCAAGGTGGGGGGTGGGGCCACAATGAGCAGTTCTTC. Translated, it gives CASSQGGGWGHNEQFF.

V is TRBV3-1 and J is TRBJ2-5; 9 nucleotides agree with TRBD2. Germline V gene lookup returns CDR1 LGHDT and CDR2 YNNKEL (reference sequence). There are 18 residues in the CDR3. J was trimmed by 2 bases and V by 1 base; bases with no gene match: 11. The CDR3 is CASSQVVFLLAGQETQYF. CDR3 nucleotides: TGTGCCAGCAGCCAAGTTGTATTTTTGCTAGCGGGGCAAGAGACCCAGTACTTC.

This rearrangement joins TRBV10-3 to TRBJ2-7, with D perhaps TRBD2 (6 bases). The CDR3 contains 12 residues. Between the trimmed V and J ends, which lost 10 bases and 0 bases, there was a span of 10 bases. Germline V gene data show CDR1 as ENHRY and CDR2 as SYGVKD. CDR3 nucleotides: TGTGCCACGAGTAGCGGCTCCTACGAGCAGTACTTC. It specifies CATSSGSYEQYF.

The sample holds a few counts of this clonotype. The V and J genes are TRBV7-8 and TRBJ2-3; 7 bases agree with TRBD2. The CDR3 runs to 15 residues. CDR1 and CDR2 from the germline V gene are SGHVS and FQNEAQ. The ends lost 5 bases at V and 1 base at J; junction bases unmatched: 6. CDR3: CASSLSSGRTDTQYF. CDR3 coding DNA: TGTGCCAGCAGCCTCTCTAGCGGCCGCACAGATACGCAGTATTTT.

This clonotype was observed a few times. At one boundary the junction diverges from the germline segment, which might be a read error. This chain links TRBV7-9 with TRBJ2-1; 8 nucleotides align to TRBD2. CDR1 is SEHNR and CDR2 is FQNEAQ in the germline V gene (reference sequence). This CDR3 is 16 amino acids long. The CDR3 sequence: CASNLNSGSSYNEQFF. The CDR3 DNA sequence: TGTGCCAGCAACTTAAACAGCGGGAGCTCCTACAATGAGCAGTTCTTC.

The chain links TRBV20-1 to TRBJ1-2; D ambiguous. V was trimmed by 4 bases and J by 4 bases, leaving 10 bases between them. The CDR3 covers 12 residues. In germline, CDR1 is DFQATT, CDR2 SNEGSKA (reference sequence). DNA for the CDR3: TGCAGTGCTAAGCTGTATTCCTATGGCTACACCTTC. This encodes CSAKLYSYGYTF.

A few counts support this clonotype. The rearrangement joins TRBV7-9 to TRBJ1-1; D gene uncertain. V lost 4 bases and J 0 bases, leaving 15 bases between the germline ends. CDR1 is SEHNR, CDR2 FQNEAQ, per germline (reference sequence). The CDR3 has 16 residues. The CDR3 protein is CASSSRAWTMNTEAFF. The CDR3 DNA reads TGTGCCAGCAGCTCGCGTGCCTGGACCATGAACACTGAAGCTTTCTTT. Full variable domain (missing parts from reference TRBV7-9 and TRBJ1-1): DTGVSQNPRHKITKRGQNVTFRCDPISEHNRLYWYRQTLGQGPEFLTYFQNEAQLEKSRLLSDRFSAERPKGSFSTLEIQRTEQGDSAMYLCASSSRAWTMNTEAFFGQGTRLTVV.

This rearrangement joins TRBV20-1 to TRBJ2-1; 9 positions agree with TRBD2. The CDR3 has 15 residues. CDR1 and CDR2 from the germline V gene are DFQATT and SNEGSKA (reference sequence). V was clipped by 3 bases and J by 1 base; unmatched bases: 4. The CDR3 nucleotides read TGCAGTGCTAGGATTAGCGGGAGATCCTACAATGAGCAGTTCTTC. It is translated as CSARISGRSYNEQFF.

This clonotype was detected only once. The chain combines TRBV4-1 with TRBJ2-7; unclear D gene. V lost 2 bases, J lost 3 bases, and 17 bases lay in between. There are 16 residues in the CDR3. Germline values: CDR1 MGHRA, CDR2 YSYEKL. CDR3 sequence: CASSQPTETPNYEQYF. DNA for the CDR3: TGCGCCAGCAGCCAACCGACGGAAACTCCAAACTACGAGCAGTACTTC.

This clonotype has just a few counts. The rearrangement uses TRBV10-3 and TRBJ2-3; 11 nucleotides match TRBD2. After removal of 3 bases from V and 4 bases from J, the junction contained 6 bases not matched to a gene. Germline lookup yields CDR1 ENHRY and CDR2 SYGVKD. This CDR3 region has 16 residues. This chain's CDR3 is CAISDSTSGTPDTQYF. DNA of the CDR3: TGTGCCATCAGTGATTCGACTAGCGGGACCCCAGATACGCAGTATTTT.

The chain couples TRBV9 to TRBJ2-4, with 16 bases fitting TRBD2. This CDR3 has 17 amino acids. Trimming took 3 bases from V and 3 from J; bases not matched to a gene: 3. CDR1 and CDR2 from the germline V gene are SGDLS and YYNGEE. Here the CDR3 DNA reads TGTGCCAGCAGCGAGGGACTAGCGGGAGGGAACAAAAACATTCAGTACTTC. Protein sequence: CASSEGLAGGNKNIQYF.

The chain combines TRBV7-9 with TRBJ1-1; 10 positions match TRBD1. Losses at the gene ends were 1 base for V and 6 bases for J; bases not matched to a gene: 2. Germline values: CDR1 SEHNR, CDR2 FQNEAQ (reference sequence). The CDR3 totals 14 residues. The CDR3 here is CASSLEGTGAEAFF. CDR3 DNA sequence: TGTGCCAGCAGCTTAGAAGGGACAGGGGCTGAAGCTTTCTTT.

The chain is built from TRBV5-1 and TRBJ2-5; a weak D match, TRBD2 (5 bases). CDR1 is SGHRS, CDR2 YFSETQ, per germline. Trimming removed 4 bases from V and 4 bases from J, with 20 bases in between. The CDR3 is 16 amino acids. This CDR3 is CASSTSRTLEGETQYF. CDR3 DNA sequence: TGCGCCAGCAGCACCTCACGGACTCTCGAGGGAGAGACCCAGTACTTC.

This clonotype was counted only a few times. This sequence joins TRBV10-2 and TRBJ2-7, with 7 bases identical to TRBD1. The CDR3 extends over 14 amino acids. V lost 2 bases and J lost 3; bases outside the gene matches: 4. Germline CDR1 WSHSY, CDR2 SAAADI. The CDR3 region is CASSEGTAIYEQYF. Here the CDR3 DNA reads TGCGCCAGCAGTGAGGGGACAGCAATCTACGAGCAGTACTTC.